These 8 T cell receptor beta chains were all obtained from the same sample, sequenced in a study of shared T cell receptors in the human thymus. Sequenced by immunoSEQ multiplex PCR; TCRdb stores in-frame clones only, minus some. The repertoire holds hundreds of thousands of clones, over 75% seen once, with around 0.0099% in the top ten. These same records also appear under a second study, on human thymus T cells.

The material sequenced was thymocytes. These receptors were collected from a boy in the first two years of life with a congenital heart defect.

The chain joins TRBV19 to TRBJ2-5, with D tentatively TRBD1 (5 bases). Trimming cost V 5 bases and J 1 base, with 11 bases left between them. This CDR3 comprises 14 residues. Germline CDR1 is LNHDA and CDR2 is SQIVND (reference sequence). The CDR3 spells CASSPKGFQETQYF. CDR3 bases: TGTGCCAGTAGTCCGAAGGGGTTCCAAGAGACCCAGTACTTC.

The sample holds one count of this clone. A read error may account for a junction end that differs from germline. V usage is TRBV7-8 and J usage is TRBJ2-7; tentatively, D is TRBD1 (5 bases). The germline CDR1 and CDR2 sequences are SGHVS and FQNEAQ. The CDR3 runs 13 residues. The CDR3 protein is CASSWGASYEQHF. The CDR3 nucleotides read TGTGCCAGCAGCTGGGGCGCCTCCTACGAGCAGCACTTC.

The chain combines TRBV7-6 with TRBJ2-4; maybe TRBD2 (6 bases). The germline V and J ends were trimmed by 5 bases and 1 base, with 24 bases remaining between them. The CDR3 has 19 amino acids. Germline V gene lookup returns CDR1 SGHVS and CDR2 FNYEAQ. CDR3 nucleotide sequence: TGTGCCAGCAGCCCCCGGCGGGGAATCAACGTCTTGGCCAAAAACATTCAGTACTTC. It yields the protein CASSPRRGINVLAKNIQYF.

This clone was seen a handful of times. This chain uses TRBV6-1 with TRBJ1-1; D remains ambiguous. The CDR3 length is 13 residues. Germline V gives CDR1 MNHNS, CDR2 SASEGT. V lost 6 bases, J lost 3 bases, and 11 bases lay in between. CDR3 region: CASRASGDTEAFF. CDR3 DNA: TGTGCCAGCAGGGCCTCCGGGGACACTGAAGCTTTCTTT.

The rearrangement links TRBV5-4 to TRBJ1-1, with 9 bases that match TRBD1. Germline values: CDR1 SGHNT, CDR2 YYREEE (reference sequence). This CDR3 region has 14 residues. V gave up 1 base and J gave up 9 bases; unmatched junction bases: 7. CDR3 bases: TGTGCCAGCAGCTTGACAGGGGGCGCCCCGAAAGCTTTCTTT. Protein: CASSLTGGAPKAFF.

This clone turned up a few times. J is TRBJ2-1 and V is TRBV14; 8 bases agree with TRBD2. Trimming removed 5 bases from V and 6 bases from J; junction bases left unmatched: 6. Germline loops: CDR1 SGHDN, CDR2 FVKESK. This CDR3 is built from 14 residues. The CDR3 is CASSYPGTSNEQFF. CDR3 bases: TGTGCCAGCAGCTATCCCGGGACTAGCAATGAGCAGTTCTTC.

J is TRBJ2-5 and V is TRBV11-2, with 11 bases that match TRBD2. V shed 1 base, J shed 4 bases, and the junction held 11 bases outside the gene matches. The germline CDR1 and CDR2 sequences are SGHAT and FQNNGV. This CDR3 has 18 residues. The CDR3: CASSLVPKLAGVTETQYF. The CDR3 DNA reads as TGTGCCAGCAGCTTAGTCCCAAAACTAGCGGGAGTAACAGAGACCCAGTACTTC.

This clone occurred once. This sequence joins TRBV25-1 and TRBJ2-1; no reliable D call. The germline V gene has CDR1 MGHDK and CDR2 SYGVNS. V was trimmed by 4 bases and J by 0 bases, leaving 16 bases between them. The CDR3 is 17 amino acids. The DNA of the CDR3 is TGTGCCAGCAGTGGCCCCGGCGGCCCGTTCTCCTACAATGAGCAGTTCTTC. Its protein product is CASSGPGGPFSYNEQFF.